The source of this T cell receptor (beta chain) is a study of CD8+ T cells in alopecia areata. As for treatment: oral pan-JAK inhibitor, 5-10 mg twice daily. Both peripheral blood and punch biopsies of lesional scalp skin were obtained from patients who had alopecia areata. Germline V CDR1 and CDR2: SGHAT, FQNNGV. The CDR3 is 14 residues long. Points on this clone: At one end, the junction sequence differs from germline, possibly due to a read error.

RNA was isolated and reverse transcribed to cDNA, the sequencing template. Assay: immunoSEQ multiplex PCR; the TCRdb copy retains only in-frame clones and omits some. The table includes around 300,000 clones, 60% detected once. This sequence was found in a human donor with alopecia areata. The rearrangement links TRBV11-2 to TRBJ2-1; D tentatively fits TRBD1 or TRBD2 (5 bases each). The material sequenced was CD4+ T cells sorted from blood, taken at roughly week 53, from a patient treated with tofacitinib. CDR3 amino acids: CASSLGLLGTGQIF. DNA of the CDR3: TGTGCCAGCAGCTTAGGCCTCCTAGGGACGGGCCAGATCTTC.